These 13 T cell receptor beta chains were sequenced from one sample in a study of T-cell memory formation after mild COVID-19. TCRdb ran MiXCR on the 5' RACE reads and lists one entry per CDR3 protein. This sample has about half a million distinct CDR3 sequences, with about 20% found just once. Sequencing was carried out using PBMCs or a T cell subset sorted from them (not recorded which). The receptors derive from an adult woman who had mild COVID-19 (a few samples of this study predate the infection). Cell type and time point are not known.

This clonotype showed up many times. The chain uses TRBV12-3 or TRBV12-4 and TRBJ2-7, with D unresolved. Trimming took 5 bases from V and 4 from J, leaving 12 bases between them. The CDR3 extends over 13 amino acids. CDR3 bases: TGTGCCAGCAGTCCTGGGCTGGGTTACGAGCAGTACTTC. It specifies CASSPGLGYEQYF.

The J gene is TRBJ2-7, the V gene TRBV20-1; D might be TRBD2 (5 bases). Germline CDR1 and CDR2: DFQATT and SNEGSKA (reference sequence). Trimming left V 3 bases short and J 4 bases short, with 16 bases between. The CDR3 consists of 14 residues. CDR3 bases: TGCAGTGCTAGGATCGCTCCCCGGGATTACGAGCAGTACTTC. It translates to CSARIAPRDYEQYF.

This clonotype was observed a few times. As DNA, the CDR3 is TGCGCCAGCAGCTCCAATCAGGCAGGGGTTCCCATTAACACCGGGGAGCTGTTTTTT. As protein: CASSSNQAGVPINTGELFF. The rearrangement uses TRBV5-1 and TRBJ2-2; a possible D gene is TRBD1 (6 bases). Germline V lookup: CDR1 SGHRS, CDR2 YFSETQ. The CDR3 runs 19 residues. Trimming removed 3 bases from V and 2 bases from J, with 23 bases in between.

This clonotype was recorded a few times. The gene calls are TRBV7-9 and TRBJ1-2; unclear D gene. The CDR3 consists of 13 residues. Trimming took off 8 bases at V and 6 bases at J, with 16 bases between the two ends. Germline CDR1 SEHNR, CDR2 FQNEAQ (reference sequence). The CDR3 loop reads CASGLGKTNGYTF. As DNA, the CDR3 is TGTGCCAGCGGCCTGGGTAAAACGAATGGCTACACCTTC.

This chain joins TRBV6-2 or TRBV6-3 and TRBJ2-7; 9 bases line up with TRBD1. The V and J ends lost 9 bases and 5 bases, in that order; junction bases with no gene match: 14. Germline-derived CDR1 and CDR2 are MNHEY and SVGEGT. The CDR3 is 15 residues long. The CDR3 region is CASAQTGTGPHEQYF. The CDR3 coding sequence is TGTGCCAGTGCTCAAACCGGGACAGGGCCCCACGAGCAGTACTTC.

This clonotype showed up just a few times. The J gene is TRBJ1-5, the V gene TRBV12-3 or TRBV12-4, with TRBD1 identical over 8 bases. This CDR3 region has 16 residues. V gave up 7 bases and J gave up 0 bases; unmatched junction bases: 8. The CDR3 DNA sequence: TGTGCCAGCAACTCGCAGGGGGCAGATAGCAATCAGCCCCAGCATTTT. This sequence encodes CASNSQGADSNQPQHF.

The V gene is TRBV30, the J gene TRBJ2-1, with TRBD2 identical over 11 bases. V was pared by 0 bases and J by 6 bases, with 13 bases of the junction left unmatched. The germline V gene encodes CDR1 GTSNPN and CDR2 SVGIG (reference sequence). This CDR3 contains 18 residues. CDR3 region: CAWSVRLAGGPGGNEQFF. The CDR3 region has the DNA TGTGCCTGGAGTGTAAGGCTAGCGGGAGGCCCGGGGGGCAATGAGCAGTTCTTC.

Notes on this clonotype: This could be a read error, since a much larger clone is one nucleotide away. Here the CDR3 reads CASSSDRETEAFF. The CDR3 nucleotides read TGTGCCAGCAGCTCCGACAGGGAAACTGAAGCTTTCTTT. This chain links TRBV7-9 with TRBJ1-1, with 7 nucleotides matching TRBD1. Germline V CDR1 and CDR2: SEHNR, FQNEAQ (reference sequence). The length of the CDR3 is 13 residues. The trim removed 4 bases at V and 5 bases at J, leaving 4 bases unmatched.

CDR3 coding DNA: TGTGCCAGTAGTCCTCTAGGGACAGCTTTCGTCCACACCATATATTTT. Its protein is CASSPLGTAFVHTIYF. V gene TRBV19 combines with J gene TRBJ1-3; TRBD1 aligns across 7 bases. V trimming: 5 bases; J trimming: 8 bases; junction bases outside the gene matches: 15. This CDR3 contains 16 residues. Germline V gives CDR1 LNHDA, CDR2 SQIVND (reference sequence).

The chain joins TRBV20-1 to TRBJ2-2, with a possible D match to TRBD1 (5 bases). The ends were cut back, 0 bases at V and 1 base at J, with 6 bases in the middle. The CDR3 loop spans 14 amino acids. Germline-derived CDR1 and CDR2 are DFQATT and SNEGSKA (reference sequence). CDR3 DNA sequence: TGCAGTGCTAGAGAAGACAGGAACACCGGGGAGCTGTTTTTT. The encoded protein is CSAREDRNTGELFF.

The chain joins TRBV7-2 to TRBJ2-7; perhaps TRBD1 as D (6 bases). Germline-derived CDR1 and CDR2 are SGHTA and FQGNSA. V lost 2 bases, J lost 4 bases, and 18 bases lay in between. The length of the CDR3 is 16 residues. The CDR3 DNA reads TGTGCCAGCAGCTTAAGCGTCCGGGACAACAAATACGAGCAGTACTTC. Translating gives CASSLSVRDNKYEQYF.

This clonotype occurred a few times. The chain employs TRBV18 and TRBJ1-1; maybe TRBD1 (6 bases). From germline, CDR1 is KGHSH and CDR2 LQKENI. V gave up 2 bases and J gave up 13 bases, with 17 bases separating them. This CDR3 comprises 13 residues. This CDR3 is CASSPWQGPMDFF. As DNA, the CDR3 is TGTGCCAGCTCACCATGGCAGGGGCCTATGGATTTCTTT.

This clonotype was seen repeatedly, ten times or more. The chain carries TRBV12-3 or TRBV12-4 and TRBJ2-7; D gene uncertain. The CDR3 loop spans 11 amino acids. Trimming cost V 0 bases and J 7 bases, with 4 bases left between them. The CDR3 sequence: CASSLAVEQYF. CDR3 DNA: TGTGCCAGCAGTTTAGCGGTTGAGCAGTACTTC.